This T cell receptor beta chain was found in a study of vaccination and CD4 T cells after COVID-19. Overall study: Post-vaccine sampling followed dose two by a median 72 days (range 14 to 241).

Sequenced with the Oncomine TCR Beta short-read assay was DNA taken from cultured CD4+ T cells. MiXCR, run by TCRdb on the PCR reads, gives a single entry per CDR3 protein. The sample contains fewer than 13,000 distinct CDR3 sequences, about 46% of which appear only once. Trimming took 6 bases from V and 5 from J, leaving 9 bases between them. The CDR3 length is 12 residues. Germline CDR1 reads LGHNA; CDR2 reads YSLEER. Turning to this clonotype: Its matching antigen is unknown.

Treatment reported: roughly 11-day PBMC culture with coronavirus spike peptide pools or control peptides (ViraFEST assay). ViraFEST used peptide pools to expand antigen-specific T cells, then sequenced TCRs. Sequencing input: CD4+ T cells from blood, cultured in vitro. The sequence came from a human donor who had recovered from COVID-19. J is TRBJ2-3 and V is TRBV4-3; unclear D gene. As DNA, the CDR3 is TGCGCCAGCAGTCGACTTGGAGATACGCAGTATTTT. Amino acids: CASSRLGDTQYF.